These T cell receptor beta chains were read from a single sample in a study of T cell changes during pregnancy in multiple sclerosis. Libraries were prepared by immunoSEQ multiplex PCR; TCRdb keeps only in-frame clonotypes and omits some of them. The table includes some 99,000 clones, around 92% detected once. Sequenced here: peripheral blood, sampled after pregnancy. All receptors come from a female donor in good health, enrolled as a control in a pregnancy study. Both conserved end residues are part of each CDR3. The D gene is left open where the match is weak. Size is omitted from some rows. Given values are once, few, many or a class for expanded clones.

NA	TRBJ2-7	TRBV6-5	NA	TGTGCCAGCAGTTACTCGAGGTACCCAACCTACTACGAGCAGTACTTC	CASSYSRYPTYYEQYF
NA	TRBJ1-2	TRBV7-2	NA	TGTGCCAGCAACGACGTGGGGGCATATGGCTACACCTTC	CASNDVGAYGYTF
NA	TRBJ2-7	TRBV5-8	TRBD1	TGTGCCAGCAGCCACAGGGGTTTAGGCGAGCAGTACTTC	CASSHRGLGEQYF
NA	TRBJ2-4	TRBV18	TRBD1	TGTGCCACTTCGGGACAGGGGGCCAACATTCAGTACTTC	CATSGQGANIQYF
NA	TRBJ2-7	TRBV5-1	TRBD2	TGCGCCAGCAGACCCAGCGGGAGGGCTTTTTTCCAAACTGGGGACGAGCAGTACTTC	CASRPSGRAFFQTGDEQYF
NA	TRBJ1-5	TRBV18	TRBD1	TGTGCCAGCTCACCCACCGTACAGGGGCGCAATCAGCCCCAGCATTTT	CASSPTVQGRNQPQHF
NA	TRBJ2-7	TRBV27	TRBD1	TGTGCCAGCAGTAAGATGGGACAGACCTACGAGCAGTACTTC	CASSKMGQTYEQYF
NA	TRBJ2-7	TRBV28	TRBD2	TGTGCCAGCAGTTTTATCATAGCGGGCGGCAAAGGGAGCTACGAGCAGTACTTC	CASSFIIAGGKGSYEQYF
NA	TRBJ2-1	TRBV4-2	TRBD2	TGTGCCAGCAGCCCCGGCGGGGGGTACAATGAGCAGTTCTTC	CASSPGGGYNEQFF
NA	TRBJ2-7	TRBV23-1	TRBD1	TGCGCCAGCAGTCAATCCCGAGACAGGGGTAGGGCCGAGCAGTACTTC	CASSQSRDRGRAEQYF
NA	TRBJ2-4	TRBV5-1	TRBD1	TGCGCCAGCAGCTTGGATCGGACAGGCACCCTCGTAGCCAAAAACATTCAGTACTTC	CASSLDRTGTLVAKNIQYF
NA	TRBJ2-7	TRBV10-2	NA	TGCGCCAGCAGGGGAGGACCCACCTACGAGCAGTACTTC	CASRGGPTYEQYF
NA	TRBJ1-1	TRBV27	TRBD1	TGTGCCAGCAGGACAGGGGGAAGGACTGAAGCTTTCTTT	CASRTGGRTEAFF
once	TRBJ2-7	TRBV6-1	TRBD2	TGTGCCAGCAGTGATCTAGCGGGAGGCCCCTACGAGCAGTACTTC	CASSDLAGGPYEQYF
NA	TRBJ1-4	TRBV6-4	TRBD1	TGTGCCAGCAGTGACTCGGACAGGGGAGGTGAAAAACTGTTTTTT	CASSDSDRGGEKLFF
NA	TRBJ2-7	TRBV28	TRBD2	TGTGCCAGTGGGGGCGGGAGGGGGGGCGAGCAGTACTTC	CASGGGRGGEQYF
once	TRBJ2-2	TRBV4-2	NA	TGTGCCAGCAGCCAAGTAGAAATCTCCGGGGAGCTGTTTTTT	CASSQVEISGELFF
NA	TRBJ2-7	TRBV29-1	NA	TGCAGCGTTGAGGGGGCGGGGAGGGACTACGAGCAGTACTTC	CSVEGAGRDYEQYF
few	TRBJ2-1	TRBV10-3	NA	TGTGCCATCAGCCGGGACTCCTCCTACAATGAGCAGTTCTTC	CAISRDSSYNEQFF
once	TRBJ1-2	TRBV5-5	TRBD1	TGTGCCAGCAGCTCACACGCACTACAGGGGGTAGACTACACCTTC	CASSSHALQGVDYTF
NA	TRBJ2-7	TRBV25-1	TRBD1	TGTGCCAGCAGTTCCAGGACAGGGGACTACGAGCAGTACTTC	CASSSRTGDYEQYF
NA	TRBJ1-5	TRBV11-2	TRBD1	TGTGCCAGCAGCCCAGGACAGGGGTGGACTCAGCCCCAGCATTTT	CASSPGQGWTQPQHF
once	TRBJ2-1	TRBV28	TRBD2	TGTGCCAGCAGTGAACCGGGACTAGCGGGGGATGAGCAGTTCTTC	CASSEPGLAGDEQFF
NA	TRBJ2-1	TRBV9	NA	TGTGCCAGCAGCGTAGATGGGGGGATTGGCTCCTACAATGAGCAGTTCTTC	CASSVDGGIGSYNEQFF
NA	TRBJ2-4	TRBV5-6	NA	TGTGCCAGCAGCCGCCCCCGCGGATTAGCCAAAAACATTCAGTACTTC	CASSRPRGLAKNIQYF
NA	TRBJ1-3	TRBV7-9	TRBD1	TGTGCCAGCAGCGGGACAGTTTCTGGAAACACCATATATTTT	CASSGTVSGNTIYF
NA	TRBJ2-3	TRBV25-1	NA	TGTGCCAGTTCACCCTCTGGGCCGACTAGTCCTTTTACAGATACGCAGTATTTT	CASSPSGPTSPFTDTQYF
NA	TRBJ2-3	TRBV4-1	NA	TGCGCCAGCAGCCTCGCGTTGGGCACAGATACGCAGTATTTT	CASSLALGTDTQYF
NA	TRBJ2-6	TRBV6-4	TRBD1	TGTGCCAGCAGAGGACAGGGGGACTCTGGGGCCAACGTCCTGACTTTC	CASRGQGDSGANVLTF
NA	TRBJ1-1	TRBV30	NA	TGTGCCTGGAGTGCCCCCCGAGGACAGAACACTGAAGCTTTCTTT	CAWSAPRGQNTEAFF
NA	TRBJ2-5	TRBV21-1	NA	TGTGCCAGCAGCAAAGTCGCAGCGATGGAGACCCAGTACTTC	CASSKVAAMETQYF
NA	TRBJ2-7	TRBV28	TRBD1	TGTGCCAGCAGTCAAAAATCCTGGACAGGGGGCAACGAGCAGTACTTC	CASSQKSWTGGNEQYF
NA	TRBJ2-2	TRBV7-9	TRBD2	TGTGCCAGCAGCCTGGGACTAGCGGAGGAGCTGTTTTTT	CASSLGLAEELFF
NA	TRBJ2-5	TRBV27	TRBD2	TGTGCCAGCAGTTTCGGGGCGGGGGGGAGCGGGGAGACCCAGTACTTC	CASSFGAGGSGETQYF
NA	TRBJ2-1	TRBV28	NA	TGTACCAGCAGTTCCAGACTAGGGGCCTGGAATGAGCAGTTCTTC	CTSSSRLGAWNEQFF
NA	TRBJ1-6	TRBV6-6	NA	TGTGCCAGCAGCACGACCATAGGGGTATCACCCCTCCACTTT	CASSTTIGVSPLHF
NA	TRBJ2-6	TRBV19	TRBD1	TGTGCCAGTACCTTAAGACAGGGGTCTGGGGCCAACGTCCTGACTTTC	CASTLRQGSGANVLTF
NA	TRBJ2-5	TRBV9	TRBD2	TGTGCCAGCAGCGAAGGGACTAGCGGGGGGCTGGAGACCCAGTACTTC	CASSEGTSGGLETQYF
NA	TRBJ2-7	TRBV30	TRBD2	TGTGCCTGGAGTCCACCCCCACGACTAGCGGCGACCTACGAGCAGTACTTC	CAWSPPPRLAATYEQYF
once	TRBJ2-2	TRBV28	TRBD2	TGTGCCAGCAGTCGACTAGCGGGAGCGGGCGGGGAGCTGTTTTTT	CASSRLAGAGGELFF
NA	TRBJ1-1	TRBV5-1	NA	TGCGCCAGCAGCTTGGAACCTATCCAGCGGGTAGCTTTCTTT	CASSLEPIQRVAFF
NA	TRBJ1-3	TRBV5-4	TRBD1	TGTGCCAGCAGCACCTACAGGGGGCTGGCTGGAAACACCATATATTTT	CASSTYRGLAGNTIYF
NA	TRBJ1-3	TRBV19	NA	TGTGCCGGCCCTCAGGGGTCCTCTGGAAACACCATATATTTT	CAGPQGSSGNTIYF
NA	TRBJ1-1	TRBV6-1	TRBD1	TGTGCCAGCAGTGGGGACAGGGGAGCTTTCTTT	CASSGDRGAFF
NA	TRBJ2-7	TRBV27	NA	TGTGCCAGCAGTCCTCACCTTGGGGGAGGCGAGCAGTACTTC	CASSPHLGGGEQYF
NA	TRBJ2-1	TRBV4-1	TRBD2	TGCGCCAGCAGCAGGACGCGGGGGAGCTCCTACAATGAGCAGTTCTTC	CASSRTRGSSYNEQFF
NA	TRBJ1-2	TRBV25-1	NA	TGTGCCAGCGGGCAGGGGCGATCGAACTATGGCTACACCTTC	CASGQGRSNYGYTF
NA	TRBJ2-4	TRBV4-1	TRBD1	TGCGCCAGCAGCCAAGCACAGGGGCGGACGGGTGGAGCCAAAAACATTCAGTACTTC	CASSQAQGRTGGAKNIQYF
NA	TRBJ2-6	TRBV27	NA	TGTGCCACCGGCTCTGGGGCCAACGTCCTGACTTTC	CATGSGANVLTF
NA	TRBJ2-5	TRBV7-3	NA	TGTGCCAGCTCCTTGGGGCGGGGTGACCCCCAGTACTTC	CASSLGRGDPQYF
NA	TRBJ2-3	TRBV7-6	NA	TGTGCCAGCAGCTTAGCCCATCGGACTAGCACAGATACGCAGTATTTT	CASSLAHRTSTDTQYF
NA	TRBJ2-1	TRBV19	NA	TGTGCCAGTAGTATTCAGGCGAGCTCCTACAATGAGCAGTTCTTC	CASSIQASSYNEQFF
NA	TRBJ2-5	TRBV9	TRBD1	TGTGCCAGCAGCGTAGCCGCAGGGGGCTTAGAAGAGACCCAGTACTTC	CASSVAAGGLEETQYF
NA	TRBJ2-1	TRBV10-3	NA	TGTGCCATCACCCCATCCATTCGGGGGTGGGCGGGAACCGATGAGCAGTTCTTC	CAITPSIRGWAGTDEQFF
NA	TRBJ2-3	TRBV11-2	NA	TGTGCCAGCAGCCCCAGGGTTTCAGATACGCAGTATTTT	CASSPRVSDTQYF